This TCR beta chain was observed in a study of spatial heterogeneity in lung cancer. General study findings and limits: Mutation counts in tumors were tracked by counts of expanded intratumoral alpha and beta TCRs. Regional and ubiquitous nonsynonymous mutations were tracked by counts of regional and ubiquitous expanded TCRs, respectively.

Time point here: sample taken at primary tumor resection. The CDR3 runs to 14 residues. Per the germline V gene, CDR1 is SSHAT and CDR2 is FNYEAQ (reference sequence). By its share, this clonotype is medium-sized (0.01 to 0.1%). Its target is not known. At one end, the junction sequence differs from germline, possibly due to a read error. Every cDNA TCR molecule received its own unique molecular identifier. TCRdb reprocessed the 5' RACE reads via MiXCR and lists one record per CDR3 protein. The sample has over 1,500 distinct CDR3 sequences; about 10% are singletons. The receptor comes from a female donor with early-stage non-small cell lung cancer. Sample: lung tumor tissue, taken at surgery. This rearrangement joins TRBV7-7 to TRBJ2-5; 9 nucleotides agree with TRBD2. Written as DNA, the CDR3 is TGTGCTAGCAGCCCTTCAGCGGGAGGAGAGACCCAGTACTTC. This codes for CASSPSAGGETQYF.